A selection of T cell receptor beta chains follows, all from one sample in a study of human T cells and chemical hapten exposure. TCRdb reprocessed the RACE reads via MiXCR and lists one record per CDR3 protein. The table lists around 300,000 distinct CDR3 sequences, 6% to 8.5% of them singletons. The material was whole blood, obtained in connection with sensitization to the hapten diphenylcyclopropenone (DPC). These TCRs come from a woman aged 18-29 years with alopecia areata. Some clones in this sample may be carry-over from other donors' samples. The CDR3 runs from the conserved cysteine through the conserved F or W. The D gene is left open where the match is weak. Clone size is stated in some rows and not others, as once, few, many or a class when expanded.

D	V	size	J	CDR3	DNA
.	TRBV4-3	.	TRBJ2-7	CASSQERRRSYEQYF	TGCGCCAGCAGCCAAGAACGGCGACGGTCCTACGAGCAGTACTTC
.	TRBV28	.	TRBJ1-5	CASSLAGRENQPQHF	TGTGCCAGCAGTTTAGCAGGCCGGGAGAATCAGCCCCAGCATTTT
.	TRBV6-4	many	TRBJ2-3	CASRLTGTDTQYF	TGTGCCAGCAGGCTGACTGGCACAGATACGCAGTATTTT
TRBD2	TRBV3-1	many	TRBJ2-3	CASSQDPRASGGNTQYF	TGTGCCAGCAGCCAAGATCCCCGGGCTAGCGGGGGGAATACGCAGTATTTT
TRBD2	TRBV5-6	many	TRBJ2-1	CASSLLAGNEQFF	TGTGCCAGCAGCCTACTAGCGGGCAATGAGCAGTTCTTC
.	TRBV5-1	many	TRBJ1-1	CASGLGQDNEAFF	TGCGCCAGCGGCCTTGGCCAGGACAATGAAGCTTTCTTT
.	TRBV12-3/TRBV12-4	many	TRBJ1-5	CASSLRDFQPQHF	TGTGCCAGCAGTTTACGGGATTTCCAGCCCCAGCATTTT
.	TRBV6-1	.	TRBJ2-3	CASSEVERRRDTQYF	TGTGCCAGCAGTGAAGTGGAGCGGAGAAGAGATACGCAGTATTTT
.	TRBV2	few	TRBJ1-5	CASGEYTNQPQHF	TGTGCCAGCGGGGAGTACACCAATCAGCCCCAGCATTTT
.	TRBV5-1	.	TRBJ1-3	CASSFGVSGNTIYF	TGCGCCAGCAGCTTCGGGGTCTCTGGAAACACCATATATTTT
TRBD1	TRBV7-2	many	TRBJ1-2	CASSLRAGTGGPYGYTF	TGTGCCAGCAGCTTAAGAGCGGGGACAGGGGGCCCGTATGGCTACACCTTC
.	TRBV6-5	.	TRBJ1-2	CASSYEPYYGYTF	TGTGCCAGCAGTTACGAACCTTACTATGGCTACACCTTC
.	TRBV12-3/TRBV12-4	.	TRBJ2-2	CASRTQGRRNTGELFF	TGTGCCAGCAGGACCCAGGGACGGAGAAACACCGGGGAGCTGTTTTTT
.	TRBV6-2/TRBV6-3	many	TRBJ1-2	CASRRQATNYGYTF	TGTGCCAGCAGAAGACAGGCGACTAACTATGGCTACACCTTC
TRBD1	TRBV10-3	many	TRBJ1-5	CAISESGQGVNQPQHF	TGTGCCATCAGTGAGTCGGGACAGGGGGTCAATCAGCCCCAGCATTTT
.	TRBV28	many	TRBJ2-7	CASSYPSGHEQYF	TGTGCCAGCAGCTACCCGAGCGGCCACGAGCAGTACTTC
.	TRBV12-3/TRBV12-4	many	TRBJ2-1	CASISDYSSYNEQFF	TGTGCCAGCATCTCGGACTATAGTTCCTACAATGAGCAGTTCTTC
TRBD2	TRBV20-1	.	TRBJ2-3	CSARNSGGTDTQYF	TGCAGTGCTAGAAATAGCGGGGGCACAGATACGCAGTATTTT
TRBD2	TRBV2	many	TRBJ2-3	CASFVGLAGDTQYF	TGTGCCAGCTTTGTTGGACTAGCGGGAGATACGCAGTATTTT
.	TRBV6-2/TRBV6-3	.	TRBJ2-4	CASSSSLAKNIQYF	TGTGCCAGCAGTTCAAGCCTAGCCAAAAACATTCAGTACTTC
.	TRBV7-2	few	TRBJ2-5	CASSLTVIETQYF	TGTGCCAGCAGCTTGACCGTAATAGAGACCCAGTACTTC
.	TRBV24-1	.	TRBJ1-2	CATSDPAEGESYGYTF	TGTGCCACCAGTGATCCCGCCGAAGGGGAGAGCTATGGCTACACCTTC
.	TRBV5-6	.	TRBJ2-7	CASSYSDRDSYEQYF	TGTGCCAGCAGCTACTCTGACCGGGACTCCTACGAGCAGTACTTC
TRBD2	TRBV6-5	many	TRBJ2-7	CASSPWTRAGEHEQYF	TGTGCCAGCAGTCCGTGGACTCGAGCGGGGGAGCACGAGCAGTACTTC
TRBD1	TRBV2	many	TRBJ1-2	CASSESRDSNYGYTF	TGTGCCAGCAGTGAATCGAGGGACAGCAACTATGGCTACACCTTC
.	TRBV6-1	few	TRBJ2-7	CASSPQGGEFYEQYF	TGTGCCAGCAGTCCCCAGGGGGGGGAGTTCTACGAGCAGTACTTC
.	TRBV18	.	TRBJ2-5	CASSPTEQETQYF	TGTGCCAGCTCACCAACGGAACAAGAGACCCAGTACTTC